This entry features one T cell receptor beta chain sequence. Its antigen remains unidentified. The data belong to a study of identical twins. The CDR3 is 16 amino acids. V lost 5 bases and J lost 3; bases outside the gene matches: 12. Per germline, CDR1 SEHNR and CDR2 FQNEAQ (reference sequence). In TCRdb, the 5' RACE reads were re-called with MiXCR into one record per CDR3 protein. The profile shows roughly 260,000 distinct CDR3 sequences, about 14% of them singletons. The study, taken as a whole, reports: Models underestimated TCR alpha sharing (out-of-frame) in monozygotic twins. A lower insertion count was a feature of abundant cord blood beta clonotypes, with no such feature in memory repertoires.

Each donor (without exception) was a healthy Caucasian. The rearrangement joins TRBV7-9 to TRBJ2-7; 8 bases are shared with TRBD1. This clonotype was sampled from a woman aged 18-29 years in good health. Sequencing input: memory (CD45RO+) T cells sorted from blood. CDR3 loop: CASSLGTGTGLYEQYF. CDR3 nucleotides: TGTGCCAGCAGCCTAGGAACCGGGACAGGTCTCTACGAGCAGTACTTC.